The source of this TCR beta chain is a study of cytomegalovirus exposure and HLA in healthy donors. Study results and limitations: In a later analysis, TCR beta V- and J-gene trimming showed a link to a missense DCLRE1C variant.

The PCR was carried out with 60 Vbeta primers and 13 Jbeta primers. Some clones are missing from TCRdb's copy, which holds only in-frame ones; the method was immunoSEQ multiplex PCR. The table lists 80,000 or so clones, just over 75% of them singletons. This clone was counted a few times. Antigen specificity is unknown. Though nominally healthy at sampling, donors likely had unrecorded immune exposures. The CDR3 is 11 residues long. The V end lost 4 bases, the J end lost 6 bases, and 6 bases lay between the germline ends. CDR1 is SGDLS, CDR2 YYNGEE, per germline. The receptor was isolated from a man in his fifties in good health and CMV-seropositive. Specimen: PBMCs. V is TRBV9 and J is TRBJ2-3; D is undetermined. CDR3 sequence reads: CASSTTDTQYF. Written as DNA, the CDR3 is TGTGCCAGCAGCACTACTGATACGCAGTATTTT.